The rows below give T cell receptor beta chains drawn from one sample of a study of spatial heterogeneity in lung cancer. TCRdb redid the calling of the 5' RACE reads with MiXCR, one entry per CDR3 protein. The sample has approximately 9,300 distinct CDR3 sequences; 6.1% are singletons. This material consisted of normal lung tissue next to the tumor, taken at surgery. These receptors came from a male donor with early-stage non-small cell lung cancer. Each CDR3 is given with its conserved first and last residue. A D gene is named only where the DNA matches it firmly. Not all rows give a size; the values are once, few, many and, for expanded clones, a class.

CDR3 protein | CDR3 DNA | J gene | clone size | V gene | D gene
CASSFPDRGPQYF | TGTGCCAGCAGTTTTCCGGACAGGGGGCCACAGTACTTC | TRBJ2-5 | few | TRBV28 | TRBD1
CASWGLAGPYEQYF | TGTGCCAGTTGGGGCCTAGCGGGGCCATACGAGCAGTACTTC | TRBJ2-7 | many | TRBV27 | TRBD2
CSASSGPNSPLHF | TGCAGTGCTAGTTCCGGGCCCAATTCACCCCTCCACTTT | TRBJ1-6 | few | TRBV20-1 | -
CASSFQGKDSPLHF | TGTGCCAGCAGCTTTCAGGGAAAGGATTCACCCCTCCACTTT | TRBJ1-6 | many | TRBV11-2 | -
CASSPTSGRANNEQFF | TGTGCCAGCAGTCCTACTAGCGGGAGGGCGAACAATGAGCAGTTCTTC | TRBJ2-1 | many | TRBV11-2 | TRBD2
CASSLGDSPNSPLHF | TGCGCCAGCAGCTTGGGCGACAGCCCGAATTCACCCCTCCACTTT | TRBJ1-6 | many | TRBV5-1 | -
CASSTKVGGYTF | TGTGCCAGTAGTACCAAGGTGGGCGGCTACACCTTC | TRBJ1-2 | many | TRBV19 | -
CASSLGQGEVFF | TGTGCCAGCAGCCTCGGACAGGGTGAGGTGTTTTTT | TRBJ1-4 | many | TRBV2 | TRBD1
CASRRGGTDTQYF | TGTGCCAGCAGGCGGGGGGGCACAGATACGCAGTATTTT | TRBJ2-3 | few | TRBV28 | TRBD2
CASSPIPGINEQFF | TGTGCCAGCAGCCCGATCCCAGGGATAAATGAGCAGTTCTTC | TRBJ2-1 | many | TRBV7-3 | -
CASREAGGPVIEQFF | TGTGCCAGCAGGGAGGCGGGGGGGCCAGTGATTGAGCAGTTCTTC | TRBJ2-1 | medium-sized | TRBV6-1 | TRBD2
CSARTGYISRTPLHF | TGCAGTGCTAGGACAGGGTACATATCTCGGACACCCCTCCACTTT | TRBJ1-6 | many | TRBV20-1 | TRBD1
CASSYSGRAEAFF | TGTGCCAGCAGTTACTCCGGCAGAGCTGAAGCTTTCTTT | TRBJ1-1 | medium-sized | TRBV6-5 | -
CASSRSLGNTEAFF | TGCGCCAGCAGCAGGTCATTGGGCAACACTGAAGCTTTCTTT | TRBJ1-1 | few | TRBV5-1 | -
CASSLPSDETQYF | TGTGCCAGCAGCTTGCCTAGCGACGAGACCCAGTACTTC | TRBJ2-5 | many | TRBV5-6 | -
CASSFSGGRGDEQFF | TGTGCCAGCAGTTTTTCCGGCGGGAGGGGGGACGAGCAGTTCTTC | TRBJ2-1 | many | TRBV12-3/TRBV12-4 | TRBD2
CASSSTTGAVDDTQYF | TGTGCCAGCAGCTCGACGACAGGGGCGGTTGACGATACGCAGTATTTT | TRBJ2-3 | medium-sized | TRBV7-8 | TRBD1
CASLSGGNYNEQFF | TGTGCCAGCCTCAGCGGGGGGAACTACAATGAGCAGTTCTTC | TRBJ2-1 | many | TRBV11-1 | TRBD2
CASSLGGGAPPDTQYF | TGTGCCAGCAGTTTGGGCGGGGGGGCCCCCCCAGATACGCAGTATTTT | TRBJ2-3 | many | TRBV12-3/TRBV12-4 | TRBD2
CASSYYGGVNEKLFF | TGTGCCAGCAGTTACTACGGAGGAGTAAATGAAAAACTGTTTTTT | TRBJ1-4 | many | TRBV6-5 | -
CASSRTGGTEAFF | TGCGCCAGCAGCAGGACAGGGGGCACTGAAGCTTTCTTT | TRBJ1-1 | many | TRBV5-1 | TRBD1
CASSVGLAGPTDTQYF | TGCGCCAGCAGCGTCGGACTAGCGGGCCCCACAGATACGCAGTATTTT | TRBJ2-3 | many | TRBV5-1 | TRBD2
CSARDALNYGYTF | TGCAGTGCTAGGGACGCTTTAAACTATGGCTACACCTTC | TRBJ1-2 | few | TRBV20-1 | -
CASSQEVGSTQETQYF | TGCGCCAGCAGCCAGGAAGTGGGCAGTACGCAAGAGACCCAGTACTTC | TRBJ2-5 | - | TRBV4-3 | -
CASIYGSSYNSPLHF | TGTGCCAGCATCTACGGTTCCTCCTATAATTCACCCCTCCACTTT | TRBJ1-6 | many | TRBV6-1 | -
CSAPPMGRNTEAFF | TGCAGTGCCCCACCGATGGGAAGAAACACTGAAGCTTTCTTT | TRBJ1-1 | many | TRBV20-1 | -
CASSEGGGLPTYQPQHF | TGTGCCAGCAGTGAAGGGGGAGGGCTTCCAACTTATCAGCCCCAGCATTTT | TRBJ1-5 | many | TRBV2 | -
CASSQDLPGTSEYNEQFF | TGCGCCAGCAGCCAAGATTTACCTGGGACTAGCGAGTACAATGAGCAGTTCTTC | TRBJ2-1 | many | TRBV4-1 | TRBD2
CASTNNRGFLGYTF | TGTGCCAGTACCAACAACCGGGGGTTTCTCGGCTACACCTTC | TRBJ1-2 | medium-sized | TRBV19 | -
CAWRDRDLQPQHF | TGTGCCTGGAGGGACAGAGACCTCCAGCCCCAGCATTTT | TRBJ1-5 | many | TRBV30 | -
CASSLAYPGGGEDTQYF | TGTGCCAGCAGCTTAGCGTATCCCGGGGGTGGTGAAGATACGCAGTATTTT | TRBJ2-3 | many | TRBV7-6 | -
CAITRDANSYEQYF | TGTGCCATCACCCGGGACGCCAACTCCTACGAGCAGTACTTC | TRBJ2-7 | many | TRBV10-3 | -
CASTEGQGAYGYTF | TGTGCCAGCACCGAAGGACAGGGGGCTTATGGCTACACCTTC | TRBJ1-2 | many | TRBV6-1 | TRBD1
CASSRDTYTEQFF | TGTGCCAGCAGTCGGGACACTTACACTGAGCAGTTCTTC | TRBJ2-1 | many | TRBV28 | -
CSARDRGDSTYEQYF | TGCAGTGCTAGAGATCGGGGGGACTCTACTTACGAGCAGTACTTC | TRBJ2-7 | few | TRBV20-1 | TRBD2
CASSRLVQETQYF | TGTGCCAGCAGCCGACTGGTACAAGAGACCCAGTACTTC | TRBJ2-5 | many | TRBV12-3/TRBV12-4 | -
CASSLSLGSSYEQYF | TGTGCCAGCAGCTTAAGTCTGGGCAGCTCCTACGAGCAGTACTTC | TRBJ2-7 | many | TRBV7-2 | -
CASSRQGVATDTQYF | TGTGCCAGCAGCAGACAGGGGGTTGCCACAGATACGCAGTATTTT | TRBJ2-3 | many | TRBV27 | TRBD1
CASSLNSGNTIYF | TGTGCCAGCAGCCTAAACTCTGGAAACACCATATATTTT | TRBJ1-3 | many | TRBV7-2 | -